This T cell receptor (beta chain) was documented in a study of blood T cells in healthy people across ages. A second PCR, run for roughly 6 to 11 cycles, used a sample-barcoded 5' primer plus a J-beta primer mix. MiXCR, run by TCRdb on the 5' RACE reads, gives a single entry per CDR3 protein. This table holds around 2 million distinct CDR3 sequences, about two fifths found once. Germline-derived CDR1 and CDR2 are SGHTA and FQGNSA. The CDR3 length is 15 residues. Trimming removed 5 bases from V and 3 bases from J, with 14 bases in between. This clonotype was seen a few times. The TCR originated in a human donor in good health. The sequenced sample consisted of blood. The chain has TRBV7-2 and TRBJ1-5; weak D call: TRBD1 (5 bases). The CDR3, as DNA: TGTGCCAGCAGCCCCCACGGGGGTCCCAATCAGCCCCAGCATTTT. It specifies CASSPHGGPNQPQHF.